This T cell receptor (beta chain) derives from a study of shared clonotypes between healthy human individuals. Study-level information: Each donor's CD8 memory used one plate, CD8 naive two, each CD4 subset three.

Profiled with immunoSEQ multiplex PCR; TCRdb holds only in-frame clones, not every one. This table holds over a million clones, 95% to 99% found once. Sequenced sample: naive CD4+ T cells sorted from blood. The sample's subset: CD45RA+ positively selected. This receptor was identified in a man aged 30 to 45 in good health.

The chain's CDR3 is CASRAGTSGNEQFF. The CDR3 nucleotides are TGTGCCAGCAGGGCCGGGACTAGCGGCAATGAGCAGTTCTTC. The V gene is TRBV28, the J gene TRBJ2-1, with 11 nucleotides matching TRBD2. Germline loops: CDR1 MDHEN, CDR2 SYDVKM. CDR3 length: 14 residues. V gave up 6 bases and J gave up 6 bases; unmatched junction bases: 4.